Presented here are 31 T cell receptor beta chains from one specimen sequenced in a study of shared clonotypes between healthy human individuals. Assay: immunoSEQ multiplex PCR; the TCRdb copy retains only in-frame clones and omits some. The data show around 450,000 clones, roughly 80% seen once. Sequenced material: PBMCs. The origin of the receptors is a woman in her 40s in good health. Some clones in this sample may be carry-over from other donors' samples.

The genes are TRBV7-3 and TRBJ2-1; TRBD2 matches 8 bases. From germline, CDR1 is SGHTA and CDR2 FQGTGA. V shed 5 bases and J 10 bases; nucleotides not matched to a gene: 10. The CDR3 is 14 amino acids. The CDR3 DNA is TGTGCCAGCAGCCCGCCTTCTCCGGGAGGGGAGCAGTTCTTC. Amino acid sequence: CASSPPSPGGEQFF.

Concerning this clone: One end of the junction does not line up with germline, which may come from a read error. This chain joins TRBV7-8 and TRBJ1-5, with a tentative D call TRBD1 (5 bases). The CDR3 is made up of 16 amino acids. Germline values: CDR1 SGHVS, CDR2 FQNEAQ. The DNA of the CDR3 is TGTGCCAGCAGCTCAGGACGGGGTTGGGGGGATCAACCCCAGCATTTT. Translated: CASSSGRGWGDQPQHF.

The gene calls are TRBV5-1 and TRBJ1-4; D possibly corresponds to TRBD1 (6 bases). The germline V gene encodes CDR1 SGHRS and CDR2 YFSETQ. CDR3 length: 14 residues. Trimming took 2 bases from V and 8 from J, leaving 13 bases between them. CDR3 DNA: TGCGCCAGCAGCTTAGGACAGATTACAGAAAAACTGTTTTTT. Its protein is CASSLGQITEKLFF.

The J gene is TRBJ2-1, the V gene TRBV6-1; the D gene is possibly TRBD1 (5 bases). There are 14 residues in the CDR3. V lost 4 bases, J lost 4 bases, and 11 bases lay in between. Germline V CDR1 and CDR2: MNHNS, SASEGT. CDR3 protein: CASSASTVYNEQFF. CDR3 DNA sequence: TGTGCCAGCAGTGCCTCGACAGTATACAATGAGCAGTTCTTC.

The gene calls are TRBV6-1 and TRBJ2-7; a possible D gene is TRBD2 (5 bases). Germline CDR1 is MNHNS and CDR2 is SASEGT. The CDR3 totals 15 residues. V shed 3 bases and J shed 2 bases, with 14 bases lying between them. CDR3 sequence (DNA): TGTGCCAGCAGTGAGGGCGGGCAGACGCCCTACGAGCAGTACTTC. Translating gives CASSEGGQTPYEQYF.

The chain employs TRBV30 and TRBJ2-7; 9 nucleotides agree with TRBD1. V was pared by 5 bases and J by 2 bases, with 7 bases of the junction left unmatched. The CDR3 has 14 amino acids. Germline V gene sequence: CDR1 GTSNPN, CDR2 SVGIG (reference sequence). In DNA, the CDR3 is TGTGCCTGGGACAGGGGGGCCAGGGCCTACGAGCAGTACTTC. As protein: CAWDRGARAYEQYF.

J is TRBJ1-3 and V is TRBV29-1; possible D gene TRBD1, 5 bases. Germline lookup yields CDR1 SQVTM and CDR2 ANQGSEA. The CDR3 totals 14 residues. Trimming cost V 5 bases and J 0 bases, with 11 bases left between them. For the CDR3, the DNA is TGCAGCGTTCAGGGATCAGCCTCTGGAAACACCATATATTTT. It codes for CSVQGSASGNTIYF.

Only one count was recorded for this clone. A read error may explain this, as a much larger clone is one base away. V and J are TRBV25-1 and TRBJ1-1; TRBD1 matches 8 bases. With V trimmed by 7 bases and J by 5 bases, 6 bases remained unmatched. This CDR3 comprises 13 residues. The V gene's germline CDR1 is MGHDK and CDR2 SYGVNS. CDR3 sequence reads: CASKGQGRTEAFF. The CDR3 DNA sequence: TGTGCCAGCAAAGGACAGGGCCGGACTGAAGCTTTCTTT.

The chain employs TRBV4-2 and TRBJ2-7, with TRBD1 matching 10 bases. CDR1 LGHNA and CDR2 YNFKEQ come from the germline V gene. The CDR3 has 16 amino acids. Trimming at V came to 4 bases and at J to 2 bases, leaving 8 bases not matched to a gene. The CDR3 spells CASSPRGTGVPYEQYF. CDR3 in DNA: TGTGCCAGCAGCCCCCGGGGGACAGGGGTTCCCTACGAGCAGTACTTC.

This clone was seen just once. CDR3 region: CASSVASGGPYQETQYF. The DNA for the CDR3 is TGTGCCAGCAGCGTAGCTTCTGGCGGGCCGTACCAAGAGACCCAGTACTTC. This chain uses TRBV9 with TRBJ2-5; possibly TRBD2 for D (5 bases). Germline-derived CDR1 and CDR2 are SGDLS and YYNGEE. V shed 0 bases and J shed 0 bases, with 15 bases lying between them. There are 17 residues in the CDR3. Looking up the rest from reference TRBV9 and TRBJ2-5 gives the full variable domain: DSGVTQTPKHLITATGQRVTLRCSPRSGDLSVYWYQQSLDQGLQFLIQYYNGEERAKGNILERFSAQQFPDLHSELNLSSLELGDSALYFCASSVASGGPYQETQYFGPGTRLLVL.

The chain links TRBV15 to TRBJ1-1, with D unclear. The ends were cut back, 0 bases at V and 5 bases at J, with 10 bases in the middle. Germline assignment: CDR1 LNHNV and CDR2 YYDKDF (reference sequence). The CDR3 extends over 14 amino acids. CDR3: CATSRDLGWTEAFF. The CDR3 DNA follows: TGTGCCACCAGCAGAGATTTGGGTTGGACTGAAGCTTTCTTT.

V gene TRBV19 combines with J gene TRBJ2-1; 9 bases are a match to TRBD2. The CDR3 extends over 15 amino acids. Germline V CDR1 and CDR2: LNHDA, SQIVND (reference sequence). The V segment lost 3 bases and the J segment 5 bases; nucleotides outside the gene matches: 5. The CDR3 region has the DNA TGTGCCAGTAGTATTGTTCTAGCGGGAAACAATGAGCAGTTCTTC. Translated, it gives CASSIVLAGNNEQFF.

The chain carries TRBV9 and TRBJ1-4, with TRBD1 identical over 8 bases. Trimming cost V 0 bases and J 4 bases; bases outside gene matches: 5. Germline CDR1 reads SGDLS; CDR2 reads YYNGEE. This CDR3 is 16 amino acids long. The CDR3 DNA sequence: TGTGCCAGCAGCGTAGGACAGGGGACTCTTAATGAAAAACTGTTTTTT. Protein: CASSVGQGTLNEKLFF.

This clone was seen just once. Other DNA sequences in the sample encode the same CDR3. For the CDR3, the DNA is TGTGCCAGTAGTATGGACAGGGGCGACGAGCAGTACTTC. Its translation is CASSMDRGDEQYF. The V gene is TRBV19, the J gene TRBJ2-7, with 9 nucleotides matching TRBD1. The CDR3 runs 13 residues. Germline CDR1 and CDR2: LNHDA and SQIVND (reference sequence). The junction had 2 bases not matched to a gene; V was cut back by 3 bases and J by 5 bases.

The chain recombines TRBV10-3 with TRBJ2-2; possible D gene TRBD1, 6 bases. The germline V and J ends were trimmed by 9 bases and 6 bases, with 17 bases remaining between them. This CDR3 comprises 14 residues. CDR1 is ENHRY, CDR2 SYGVKD, per germline. Written as DNA, the CDR3 is TGTGCCATAAAACAGGGTTCTGTCTCCGGGGAGCTGTTTTTT. Translation: CAIKQGSVSGELFF.

The rearrangement uses TRBV20-1 and TRBJ2-7, with D unresolved. The V end was cut by 6 bases, the J end by 5 bases, with 11 bases between. Germline CDR1 is DFQATT and CDR2 is SNEGSKA (reference sequence). The CDR3 sequence is 11 residues long. The CDR3 spells CSALPQHEQYF. The CDR3 DNA follows: TGCAGTGCCCTCCCTCAGCACGAGCAGTACTTC.

This clone has only a few counts. The chain recombines TRBV6-6 with TRBJ2-7; 7 bases align to TRBD1. This CDR3 region has 16 residues. The V segment lost 1 base and the J segment 0 bases; nucleotides outside the gene matches: 6. Germline V gives CDR1 MNHNY, CDR2 SVGAGI (reference sequence). The CDR3 DNA sequence: TGTGCCAGCAGTTACTGGGGACAGTCGACCTCCTACGAGCAGTACTTC. Amino acid sequence: CASSYWGQSTSYEQYF.

The chain couples TRBV6-4 to TRBJ2-1, with D perhaps matching TRBD1 (5 bases). V gave up 6 bases and J gave up 0 bases, with 12 bases separating them. CDR1 and CDR2 from the germline V gene are MRHNA and SNTAGT. The CDR3 is 15 residues long. CDR3 nucleotide sequence: TGTGCCAGCAGCTTGGACACCAGCTCCTACAATGAGCAGTTCTTC. Translated: CASSLDTSSYNEQFF.

CDR3 DNA: TGTGCCAGCAGTCGGGGACAGCTCTCCTACAATGAGCAGTTCTTC. It translates to CASSRGQLSYNEQFF. This chain uses TRBV6-5 with TRBJ2-1; TRBD1 agrees at 7 bases. V gave up 5 bases and J gave up 0 bases; unmatched junction bases: 4. Germline lookup yields CDR1 MNHEY and CDR2 SVGAGI. This CDR3 is built from 15 residues.

This chain connects TRBV11-2 to TRBJ2-3; the D is unclear. The CDR3 sequence is 11 residues long. The germline CDR1 and CDR2 sequences are SGHAT and FQNNGV. V lost 3 bases and J lost 5, with 3 bases in between. DNA of the CDR3: TGTGCCAGCAGCTTCGGAGATACGCAGTATTTT. This encodes CASSFGDTQYF.

Many counts were recorded for this clone. V and J are TRBV4-3 and TRBJ2-3, with D tentatively TRBD2 (5 bases). Germline V gene data show CDR1 as LGHNA and CDR2 as YSLEER. Trimming removed 0 bases from V and 0 bases from J, with 16 bases in between. The CDR3 loop spans 18 amino acids. The CDR3 sequence: CASSQETFRGISTDTQYF. The CDR3 region has the DNA TGCGCCAGCAGCCAAGAAACTTTTCGAGGGATCAGCACAGATACGCAGTATTTT.

The V gene is TRBV28, the J gene TRBJ2-1; 9 bases fit TRBD2. This CDR3 contains 17 residues. Trimming at V came to 2 bases and at J to 2 bases, leaving 7 bases not matched to a gene. The germline V gene encodes CDR1 MDHEN and CDR2 SYDVKM. The CDR3 DNA reads as TGTGCCAGCAGTTTAGTCCGGCTAGCGGGGCCCTACAATGAGCAGTTCTTC. Translation gives CASSLVRLAGPYNEQFF.

A word on this clone: Sequence at one end of the junction differs from germline and may be a read error. CDR3 DNA sequence: TGTGCCAGTAGTGCCCTCGGGGGGACAGGGACCTACGAGCAGTGCTTC. This encodes CASSALGGTGTYEQCF. The chain joins TRBV19 to TRBJ2-7; 9 nucleotides match TRBD1. The germline CDR1 and CDR2 sequences are LNHDA and SQIVND (reference sequence). The CDR3 is 16 amino acids.

This chain links TRBV30 with TRBJ1-5; D gene ambiguous. The CDR3 consists of 13 residues. Germline V CDR1 and CDR2: GTSNPN, SVGIG (reference sequence). Trimming removed 1 base at V and 9 bases at J, with 13 bases between. The DNA of the CDR3 is TGTGCCTGGAGTGGTAGCAGTTTAGCGCCCCAGCATTTT. Translating gives CAWSGSSLAPQHF. The complete variable domain, with remaining parts taken from reference TRBV30 and TRBJ1-5, reads SQTIHQWPATLVQPVGSPLSLECTVEGTSNPNLYWYRQAAGRGLQLLFYSVGIGQISSEVPQNLSASRPQDRQFILSSKKLLLSDSGFYLCAWSGSSLAPQHFGDGTRLSIL.

In the case of this clone: The sample carries other DNA sequences with the same CDR3. CDR3 nucleotide sequence: TGCGCCAGCAGCCAGAGAAACACCGGGGAGCTGTTTTTT. It specifies CASSQRNTGELFF. This sequence joins TRBV4-3 and TRBJ2-2, with no clear D. Germline assignment: CDR1 LGHNA and CDR2 YSLEER. V lost 3 bases, J lost 2 bases, and 4 bases lay in between. This CDR3 has 13 amino acids.

This clone was recorded many times. The chain couples TRBV10-3 to TRBJ1-1; 9 nucleotides align to TRBD1. Trimming removed 10 bases from V and 0 bases from J; junction bases left unmatched: 9. The CDR3 is made up of 15 amino acids. Per germline, CDR1 ENHRY and CDR2 SYGVKD. CDR3 in DNA: TGTGCCAGCACCAAACAGGGGGCGGTGAACACTGAAGCTTTCTTT. Translated: CASTKQGAVNTEAFF.

The chain is built from TRBV7-3 and TRBJ2-2, with 9 positions matching TRBD1. The CDR3 has 17 amino acids. J was trimmed by 5 bases and V by 5 bases; bases with no gene match: 12. In germline, CDR1 is SGHTA, CDR2 FQGTGA. CDR3 loop: CASSRNTGGVGTGELFF. The CDR3 DNA follows: TGTGCCAGCAGCCGAAATACAGGGGGCGTCGGAACCGGGGAGCTGTTTTTT.

The chain uses TRBV6-1 and TRBJ1-2; D is perhaps TRBD1 (5 bases). Germline-derived CDR1 and CDR2 are MNHNS and SASEGT. Trimming shortened V by 2 bases and J by 0 bases, and 13 bases separated the two germline ends. The CDR3 sequence is 16 residues long. The CDR3 DNA reads as TGTGCCAGCAGTGAAAATCCGGGACCTCCTAACTATGGCTACACCTTC. The encoded protein is CASSENPGPPNYGYTF.

This clone occurred many times. V gene TRBV2 combines with J gene TRBJ1-4; no clear D. The V gene's germline CDR1 is SNHLY and CDR2 FYNNEI. Between the trimmed V and J ends, which lost 7 bases and 4 bases, there was a span of 16 bases. The CDR3 has 15 residues. Here the CDR3 DNA reads TGTGCCAGCACCCGAAGGTGGGGAATTAATGAAAAACTGTTTTTT. Translation gives CASTRRWGINEKLFF.

The chain recombines TRBV7-9 with TRBJ2-5, with D maybe TRBD1 (6 bases). The CDR3 runs to 14 residues. From germline, CDR1 is SEHNR and CDR2 FQNEAQ (reference sequence). The V end lost 5 bases, the J end lost 1 base, and 11 bases lay between the germline ends. Here the CDR3 reads CASSPGQSQETQYF. The CDR3 nucleotides read TGTGCCAGCAGCCCCGGACAGTCCCAAGAGACCCAGTACTTC.

The V and J genes are TRBV6-1 and TRBJ2-7; 9 bases agree with TRBD1. The V gene's germline CDR1 is MNHNS and CDR2 SASEGT. This CDR3 is built from 13 residues. The V gene end was trimmed by 6 bases and the J gene end by 5 bases; junction bases not matched to a gene: 5. The CDR3 region is CASRGTGSHEQYF. The CDR3 coding sequence is TGTGCCAGCAGGGGGACAGGGTCCCACGAGCAGTACTTC.